There are many counts of the clone carrying this T cell receptor (beta chain). From around 0.4 ug of RNA, a library with molecular barcoded alpha/delta and beta/gamma adaptors was made. TCRdb re-called the reads with MiXCR, one entry per CDR3 protein. The sample includes about 86,000 distinct CDR3 sequences, about 12% of them seen just once. This entry comes from a study of read filtering for tumor transcriptome and immune sequencing. Study in general: Revised staging placed roughly eight patients in R-ISS I, 15 to 20 in II, 6 or 7 in III.

This receptor was obtained from a donor aged 40 or over with multiple myeloma. Material for sequencing was a population of CD138-negative cells sorted from bone marrow.

CDR3 nucleotide sequence: TGTGCCAGCAGCTGGACTAGCGGAGGGGAAGAGCAGTACTTC. This sequence encodes CASSWTSGGEEQYF. The chain links TRBV7-9 to TRBJ2-7, with 10 bases aligning to TRBD2. The CDR3 loop spans 14 amino acids. Germline V gene lookup returns CDR1 SEHNR and CDR2 FQNEAQ (reference sequence). V was clipped by 4 bases and J by 7 bases; unmatched bases: 7.